The T cell receptor (beta chain) under discussion was sequenced for a study of cytomegalovirus exposure and HLA in healthy donors. Findings and limits, study-wide: Cytomegalovirus association was assigned to approximately 160 TCR beta chains. As a later analysis showed, several of the most significant clusters appeared to be linked to common viral pathogens.

Germline CDR1 is SEHNR and CDR2 is FQNEAQ (reference sequence). This CDR3 has 15 residues. The ends were cut back, 4 bases at V and 4 bases at J, with 14 bases in the middle. With respect to this clone: Its antigen remains unidentified.

With 60 Vbeta and 13 Jbeta primers, the PCR was carried out. The protocol was immunoSEQ multiplex PCR, while the TCRdb copy is restricted to in-frame clones and leaves out a portion. The sample holds some 82,000 clones; 70% to 85% are singletons and the top ten take around 2.4%. The TCR sequence derives from a woman between 50 and 59 years old in good health and CMV-seronegative. The J gene is TRBJ1-5, the V gene TRBV7-9; possibly TRBD1 for D (5 bases). What was sequenced was PBMCs. CDR3 nucleotide sequence: TGTGCCAGCAGCTCTGAACAGGACCCTAATCAGCCCCAGCATTTT. Translated: CASSSEQDPNQPQHF.